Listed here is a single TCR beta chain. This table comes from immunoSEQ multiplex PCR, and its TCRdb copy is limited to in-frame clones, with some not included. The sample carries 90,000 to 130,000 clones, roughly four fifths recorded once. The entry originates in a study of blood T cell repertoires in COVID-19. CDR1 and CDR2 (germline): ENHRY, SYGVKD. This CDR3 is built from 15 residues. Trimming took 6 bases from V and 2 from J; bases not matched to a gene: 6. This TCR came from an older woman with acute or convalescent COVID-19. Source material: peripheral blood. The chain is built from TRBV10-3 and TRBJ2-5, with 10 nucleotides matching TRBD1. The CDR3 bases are TGTGCCATCAGCACGGACAGGGGGGCTCAAGAGACCCAGTACTTC. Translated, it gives CAISTDRGAQETQYF.